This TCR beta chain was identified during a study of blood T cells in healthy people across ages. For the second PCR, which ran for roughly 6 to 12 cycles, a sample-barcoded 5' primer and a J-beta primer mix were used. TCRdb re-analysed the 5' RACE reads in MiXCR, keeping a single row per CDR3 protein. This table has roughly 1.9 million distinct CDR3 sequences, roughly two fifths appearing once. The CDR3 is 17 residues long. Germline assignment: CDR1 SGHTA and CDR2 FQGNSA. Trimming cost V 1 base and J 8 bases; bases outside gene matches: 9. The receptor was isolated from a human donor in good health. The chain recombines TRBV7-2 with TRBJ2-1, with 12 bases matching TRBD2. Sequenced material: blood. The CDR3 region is CASSLEASGGAIDEQFF. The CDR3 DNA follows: TGTGCCAGCAGCTTAGAGGCTAGCGGGGGGGCTATAGATGAGCAGTTCTTC.